This T cell receptor beta chain emerged from a study of beta chain features in type 1 diabetes. Study summary: The number of sorted cells examined across all samples was around 110 million.

This clone was found a few times. Its antigen is not known. Study conclusions and caveats: Researchers report that Type 1 diabetes patients had moderately but significantly shorter TCRB CDR3s across all four CD4+ subsets. The similarity of naive, central memory and Treg TCRB repertoires appeared greater among patients than among healthy donors.

A heparinised blood draw that averaged roughly 120 mL was obtained once from each donor. Isolated RNA was reverse transcribed in full, so expressed TCRB transcripts were sequenced. TCRdb's table, derived via immunoSEQ multiplex PCR, lists solely in-frame clones and lacks some. The sample records 390,000 or so clones, 14% being singletons. Material for sequencing was naive CD4+ T cells from blood. The TCR sequence derives from a man aged 25-45 years in good health.

The CDR3 loop is CAISESDRYEQYF. The CDR3 nucleotides read TGTGCCATCAGTGAGTCGGACCGCTACGAGCAGTACTTC. The chain links TRBV10-3 to TRBJ2-7; D call uncertain. The CDR3 has 13 residues. Germline values: CDR1 ENHRY, CDR2 SYGVKD. Between the trimmed V and J ends, which lost 0 bases and 3 bases, there was a span of 6 bases.